A selection of T cell receptor beta chains follows, all from one sample in a study of blood T cell repertoires in COVID-19. The repertoire was sequenced with immunoSEQ multiplex PCR; TCRdb's copy has only in-frame clones and lacks some. The data contain 100,000 to 150,000 clones, roughly nine tenths of them singletons. The material sequenced was peripheral blood. Every receptor here comes from a man aged 55 to 70 with COVID-19, enrolled during active disease. The CDR3 runs from the conserved cysteine through the conserved F or W. D genes are given only for firm matches. Size values are once, few and many counts, or a class for expanded clones, and some rows have none.

j_gene,abundance,d_gene,v_gene,CDR3aa,CDR3nt
TRBJ2-7,NA,TRBD2,TRBV19,CASGTGPGLIPDEQYF,TGTGCCAGTGGCACGGGGCCGGGACTAATTCCTGACGAGCAGTACTTC
TRBJ1-1,NA,NA,TRBV6-6,CASSPSGTEAFF,TGTGCCAGCAGCCCCTCGGGGACTGAAGCTTTCTTT
TRBJ1-5,NA,NA,TRBV5-8,CASNQGRNQPQHF,TGTGCCAGCAATCAGGGGCGCAATCAGCCCCAGCATTTT
TRBJ1-1,once,NA,TRBV6-5,CASKGHLNTEAFF,TGTGCCAGCAAGGGACACCTGAACACTGAAGCTTTCTTT
TRBJ1-2,few,NA,TRBV5-1,CASSLGGGEDYGYTF,TGCGCCAGCAGCTTGGGCGGGGGAGAGGACTATGGCTACACCTTC
TRBJ1-1,NA,TRBD1,TRBV29-1,CSDYRGRHTEAFF,TGCAGCGATTACAGGGGCAGACACACTGAAGCTTTCTTT
TRBJ1-6,NA,NA,TRBV7-9,CASSSDSDTFVHF,TGTGCCAGCAGCTCGGATTCGGACACATTTGTCCACTTT
TRBJ2-7,NA,TRBD2,TRBV12-3/TRBV12-4,CASRPSGKYEQYF,TGTGCCAGCAGACCCAGCGGGAAGTACGAGCAGTACTTC
TRBJ1-1,NA,NA,TRBV3-1/TRBV3-2,CASSYRDTKNTEAFF,TGTGCCAGCAGCTACCGGGACACAAAGAACACTGAAGCTTTCTTT
TRBJ1-1,once,NA,TRBV28,CASDGQQGDTEAFF,TGTGCCAGCGATGGACAACAGGGTGACACTGAAGCTTTCTTT
TRBJ2-1,NA,NA,TRBV6-5,CASSSGASPYNEQFF,TGTGCCAGCAGTTCAGGGGCCTCCCCTTACAATGAGCAGTTCTTC
TRBJ1-5,once,TRBD1,TRBV3-1/TRBV3-2,CASSQGTGSYQPQHF,TGTGCCAGCAGCCAGGGGACAGGGAGCTATCAGCCCCAGCATTTT
TRBJ2-1,NA,TRBD1,TRBV5-1,CASSWGQGAGNEQFF,TGCGCCAGCAGTTGGGGACAGGGGGCTGGCAATGAGCAGTTCTTC
TRBJ1-1,NA,NA,TRBV5-5,CASSFSVNTEAFF,TGTGCCAGCAGCTTTTCGGTGAACACTGAAGCTTTCTTT
TRBJ1-4,NA,NA,TRBV27,CASSSGNGEKLFF,TGTGCCAGCAGTTCCGGGAACGGGGAAAAACTGTTTTTT
TRBJ2-1,NA,NA,TRBV24-1,CATSDFRGEQFF,TGTGCCACCAGTGACTTTAGGGGTGAGCAGTTCTTC
TRBJ1-1,NA,TRBD1,TRBV7-2,CASSQVGPGRTGGRAEAFF,TGTGCCAGCAGTCAGGTGGGACCAGGCAGGACAGGGGGCAGGGCTGAAGCTTTCTTT
TRBJ1-1,NA,TRBD1,TRBV5-4,CASSLPTGEEGTEAFF,TGTGCCAGCAGCTTACCAACAGGGGAGGAAGGCACTGAAGCTTTCTTT
TRBJ2-1,NA,TRBD1,TRBV18,CASSPRTGGDNEQFF,TGTGCCAGCTCACCTAGGACAGGGGGGGACAATGAGCAGTTCTTC
TRBJ2-7,NA,NA,TRBV3-1/TRBV3-2,CASSQDPDSAEQYF,TGTGCCAGCAGCCAAGATCCGGACAGCGCCGAGCAGTACTTC
TRBJ2-6,once,NA,TRBV10-3,CAISGTQGNLLSGANVLTF,TGTGCCATCAGTGGGACACAGGGAAACCTTCTCTCTGGGGCCAACGTCCTGACTTTC
TRBJ2-7,NA,TRBD2,TRBV19,CASSSRLAGSYEQYF,TGTGCCAGTAGTAGTCGACTAGCGGGTTCCTACGAGCAGTACTTC
TRBJ2-7,NA,TRBD2,TRBV19,CASSIGPSGRLSYEQYF,TGTGCCAGTAGTATAGGGCCTAGCGGGAGGCTCTCCTACGAGCAGTACTTC
TRBJ2-5,NA,NA,TRBV28,CASERGLEETQYF,TGTGCCAGCGAGAGAGGGTTGGAAGAGACCCAGTACTTC
TRBJ2-7,NA,TRBD1,TRBV6-6,CASSSRDRGAYEQYF,TGTGCCAGCAGTTCCCGGGACAGGGGAGCCTACGAGCAGTACTTC
TRBJ2-2,few,TRBD1,TRBV11-2,CASSLGTGRNTGELFF,TGTGCCAGCAGCCTCGGGACAGGGCGTAACACCGGGGAGCTGTTTTTT
TRBJ1-3,NA,NA,TRBV7-2,CASSLGTRVAGNTIYF,TGTGCCAGCAGCTTAGGCACCAGGGTGGCAGGAAACACCATATATTTT
TRBJ2-1,NA,NA,TRBV12-2,CASRSTNGGTDHNEQFF,TGTGCAAGTCGCTCCACGAATGGGGGGACGGACCACAATGAGCAGTTCTTC
TRBJ1-6,NA,NA,TRBV2,CASSEESGPSYNSPLHF,TGTGCCAGCAGTGAAGAAAGCGGGCCCTCCTATAATTCACCCCTCCACTTT
TRBJ1-1,NA,NA,TRBV5-4,CASSLEQLSPEAFF,TGTGCCAGCAGCTTAGAACAGCTAAGCCCTGAAGCTTTCTTT
TRBJ2-7,NA,TRBD2,TRBV19,CASSMASGIVYEQYF,TGTGCCAGTAGTATGGCTAGCGGGATAGTCTACGAGCAGTACTTC
TRBJ1-3,NA,NA,TRBV30,CAWSVRSGAGNTIYF,TGTGCCTGGAGTGTCCGGTCAGGGGCTGGAAACACCATATATTTT
TRBJ2-1,NA,NA,TRBV5-4,CASSLGGEPYNEQFF,TGTGCCAGCAGCTTGGGAGGAGAACCCTACAATGAGCAGTTCTTC
TRBJ2-2,NA,TRBD1,TRBV11-2,CASSADRGYNTGELFF,TGTGCCAGCAGCGCGGACAGGGGGTACAACACCGGGGAGCTGTTTTTT
TRBJ1-1,once,TRBD1,TRBV29-1,CSVNLQGAQAFF,TGCAGCGTTAATTTGCAGGGGGCGCAGGCTTTCTTT
TRBJ1-1,NA,NA,TRBV3-1/TRBV3-2,CASSLRRQNEAFF,TGTGCCAGCAGCCTCCGTCGACAGAATGAAGCTTTCTTT
TRBJ1-2,NA,NA,TRBV20-1,CSAPGASGYTF,TGCAGTGCTCCAGGGGCCTCTGGCTACACCTTC
TRBJ2-1,NA,TRBD2,TRBV25-1,CASTPRVAGESNEQFF,TGTGCCAGCACGCCTCGGGTAGCGGGAGAATCGAATGAGCAGTTCTTC
TRBJ1-1,NA,NA,TRBV10-2,CASSVASLNTEAFF,TGCGCCAGCAGTGTAGCAAGTTTGAACACTGAAGCTTTCTTT
TRBJ2-1,NA,NA,TRBV18,CASSPWRDSYNEQFF,TGTGCCAGCTCACCTTGGAGGGACTCCTACAATGAGCAGTTCTTC
TRBJ1-3,NA,TRBD1,TRBV25-1,CASSEYWDRGNTIYF,TGTGCCAGCAGTGAATATTGGGACAGGGGTAACACCATATATTTT
TRBJ2-7,NA,TRBD2,TRBV18,CASSDLADPYEQYF,TGTGCCAGCTCAGACCTAGCGGACCCCTACGAGCAGTACTTC